Listed here are 4 T cell receptor beta chains from one sample, sequenced in a study of CD4 and CD8 cells across lung adenocarcinoma regions. One entry per CDR3 protein, called by TCRdb with MiXCR from the PCR reads. The sample contains some 3,500 distinct CDR3 sequences, around 60% of which appear only once. The specimen sequenced was CD4+ T cells from the margin of a lung tumor. The receptors stem from a female donor with lung adenocarcinoma. The CD4 and CD8 labels of this study may be unreliable.

The CDR3 DNA reads TGCGCCAGCAGTGTAGGGCTAGCGGGTTTCCAAGAGACCCAGTACTTC. Translation: CASSVGLAGFQETQYF. V usage is TRBV10-1 and J usage is TRBJ2-5, with 8 nucleotides matching TRBD2. J gave up 1 base and V 4 bases, and 8 bases lay outside the gene matches. CDR1 WNHNN and CDR2 SYGVQD come from the germline V gene (reference sequence). The length of the CDR3 is 16 residues.

The chain has TRBV12-3 or TRBV12-4 and TRBJ2-7, with a possible D match to TRBD2 (6 bases). The CDR3 contains 15 residues. V gave up 5 bases and J gave up 0 bases, with 14 bases separating them. CDR3 amino acids: CASSRDSGSSYEQYF. Here the CDR3 DNA reads TGTGCCAGCAGTCGGGACTCTGGGAGCTCCTACGAGCAGTACTTC.

The chain combines TRBV10-1 with TRBJ2-5, with unresolved D. The CDR3 totals 11 residues. The V end was cut by 4 bases, the J end by 4 bases, with 4 bases between. Germline CDR1 reads WNHNN; CDR2 reads SYGVQD (reference sequence). The CDR3 protein is CASSVGETQYF. The CDR3 DNA reads TGCGCCAGCAGTGTCGGAGAGACCCAGTACTTC.

The chain carries TRBV7-6 and TRBJ2-1; D remains unclear. This CDR3 has 14 amino acids. CDR1 and CDR2 (germline): SGHVS, FNYEAQ. Trimming took off 1 base at V and 7 bases at J, with 11 bases between the two ends. The CDR3 reads CASSLEGAGNEQFF. CDR3 sequence (DNA): TGTGCCAGCAGCTTAGAAGGAGCCGGGAATGAGCAGTTCTTC.